These 7 T cell receptor beta chains came from one sample sequenced in a study of blood T cells in healthy people across ages. It was with a sample-barcoded 5' primer and a J-beta primer mix that a second PCR of roughly 6 to 11 cycles was run. From the 5' RACE reads, TCRdb called clonotypes with MiXCR, one entry per CDR3 protein. The data contain about 1.5 million distinct CDR3 sequences, roughly 45% of them singletons. Sequences were obtained from blood. These receptors came from a woman aged 18-30 years in good health.

The sample holds a few counts of this clonotype. A much larger clone sits a single nucleotide away, making a read error possible. The chain combines TRBV20-1 with TRBJ2-1; 8 bases are shared with TRBD2. The germline V gene has CDR1 DFQATT and CDR2 SNEGSKA (reference sequence). V was pared by 6 bases and J by 9 bases, with 13 bases of the junction left unmatched. The CDR3 covers 14 residues. As DNA, the CDR3 is TGCAGTGCCGCCCGACGAGCGGGAGAGGGTGAGCAGTTCTTC. It is translated as CSAARRAGEGEQFF.

The rearrangement links TRBV27 to TRBJ2-3, with D possibly TRBD1 on 6 matching bases. The CDR3 spans 17 residues. Trimming shortened V by 0 bases and J by 1 base, and 14 bases separated the two germline ends. The germline V gene encodes CDR1 MNHEY and CDR2 SMNVEV (reference sequence). The CDR3 is CASSLSIMGAGTDTQYF. CDR3 DNA sequence: TGTGCCAGCAGTTTATCGATAATGGGGGCAGGCACAGATACGCAGTATTTT.

This rearrangement joins TRBV9 to TRBJ1-1; D is possibly TRBD1 (6 bases). CDR1 SGDLS and CDR2 YYNGEE come from the germline V gene. V was shortened by 6 bases and J by 7 bases, with 16 bases between the two germline ends. The length of the CDR3 is 13 residues. CDR3 bases: TGTGCCAGCACCCGGACAGAGAATGGTGAAGCTTTCTTT. Amino acid sequence: CASTRTENGEAFF.

This clonotype came up a few times. The chain employs TRBV6-1 and TRBJ2-7; either TRBD1 or TRBD2 may supply D (5 bases each). The V end was cut by 6 bases, the J end by 0 bases, with 18 bases between. The CDR3 spans 16 residues. Germline lookup yields CDR1 MNHNS and CDR2 SASEGT. As DNA, the CDR3 is TGTGCCAGCAGGTCCTTCGGGACGGTCAGCTCCTACGAGCAGTACTTC. The encoded protein is CASRSFGTVSSYEQYF.

The genes are TRBV7-2 and TRBJ2-3; unclear D gene. The germline V gene has CDR1 SGHTA and CDR2 FQGNSA. The V end lost 1 base, the J end lost 0 bases, and 14 bases lay between the germline ends. CDR3 length: 17 amino acids. CDR3 sequence reads: CASSLDGVGRSTDTQYF. CDR3 coding DNA: TGTGCCAGCAGCTTAGACGGTGTAGGTAGAAGCACAGATACGCAGTATTTT.

This chain connects TRBV25-1 to TRBJ2-5, with D perhaps TRBD1 or TRBD2 (5 bases each). The V gene lost 7 bases and the J gene lost 11 bases, with 20 bases spanning the gap. CDR1 is MGHDK, CDR2 SYGVNS, per germline. This CDR3 region has 13 residues. The CDR3 DNA is TGTGCCAGCAACCAAGGGACCTACAATGAGCAGTACTTC. Residues: CASNQGTYNEQYF.

CDR3 in DNA: TGTGCCAGCAGCCAAGAGGGCCCGGGCAGCACAGATACGCAGTATTTT. Translating gives CASSQEGPGSTDTQYF. This chain uses TRBV3-1 with TRBJ2-3; D not resolved. Germline CDR1 is LGHDT and CDR2 is YNNKEL (reference sequence). The CDR3 is 16 residues long. The ends were cut back, 0 bases at V and 0 bases at J, with 10 bases in the middle.